This T cell receptor (beta chain) was found in a study of blood T cells in healthy people across ages. Study outcomes and limitations: Naive T cell percentage strongly correlated with TCR beta diversity.

Combining a sample-barcoded 5' primer with a J-beta primer mix, a second PCR ran for roughly 7 to 12 cycles. Each cDNA was tagged by a template-switch adaptor containing 12 random nucleotides. In TCRdb, the 5' RACE reads were re-called with MiXCR into one record per CDR3 protein. The sample lists approximately 830,000 distinct CDR3 sequences, roughly 60% seen once, with roughly a quarter in the top ten. With respect to this clonotype: Its antigen is unidentified.

Deletions cut 5 bases from V and 7 bases from J, with 13 bases between. This CDR3 contains 13 residues. Germline V CDR1 and CDR2: SGHKS, YYEKEE (reference sequence). The genes are TRBV5-5 and TRBJ1-5; D possibly corresponds to TRBD1 (5 bases). Sequencing was performed on blood. This clonotype was sampled from a man younger than 45 in good health. The CDR3 DNA reads TGTGCCAGCAGTCCAGGAGGGGCCCAGCCCCAGCATTTT. Translation gives CASSPGGAQPQHF.